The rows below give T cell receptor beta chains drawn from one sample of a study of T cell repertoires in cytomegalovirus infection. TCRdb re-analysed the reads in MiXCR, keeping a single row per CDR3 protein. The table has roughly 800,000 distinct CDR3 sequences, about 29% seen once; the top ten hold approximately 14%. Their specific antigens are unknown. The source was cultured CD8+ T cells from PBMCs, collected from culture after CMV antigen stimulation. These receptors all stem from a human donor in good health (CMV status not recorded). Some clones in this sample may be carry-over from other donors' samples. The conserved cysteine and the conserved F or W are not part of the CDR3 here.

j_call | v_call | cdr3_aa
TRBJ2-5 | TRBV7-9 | ASSALDQETQY
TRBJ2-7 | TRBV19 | ATTEALGYEQY
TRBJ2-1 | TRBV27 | ASSLPPRGGSYNEQF
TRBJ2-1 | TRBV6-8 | ASSGVPGLATYNEQF
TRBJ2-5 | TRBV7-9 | ASSLGPGYRETQY
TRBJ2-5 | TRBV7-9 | ASSLVPGEETQY
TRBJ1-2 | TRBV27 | ASTRTGRYYGYT
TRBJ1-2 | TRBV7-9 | ASKGEGANYGYT
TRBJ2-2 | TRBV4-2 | ATKGHLNTGELF
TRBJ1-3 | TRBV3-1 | ASSLGRYSNTIY
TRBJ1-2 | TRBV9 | ASSGQDRGERVGYGYT
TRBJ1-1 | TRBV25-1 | ASSEWDGPTQTEAF
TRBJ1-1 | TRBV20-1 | SARDRAAEAF
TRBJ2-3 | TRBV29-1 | SVGPGGAQDTQY
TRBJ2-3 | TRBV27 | ASSLLRFTRTDTQY
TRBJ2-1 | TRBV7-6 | ASSATGRNEQF
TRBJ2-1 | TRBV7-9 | ASSGLAFPYNEQF
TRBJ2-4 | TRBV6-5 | ASSPGLLNIQY
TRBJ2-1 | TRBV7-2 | ASSILLAGGRGEQF
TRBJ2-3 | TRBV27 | ASSLFGPTDTQY
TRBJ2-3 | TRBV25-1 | ASTRASFPPDTQY
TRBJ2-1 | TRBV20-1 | SARSSNYNEQF
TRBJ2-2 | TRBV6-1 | ASNERTSGSTGELF
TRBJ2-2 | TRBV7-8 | ASTPSRKGAFTGELF
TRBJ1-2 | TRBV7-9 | ASSFLAGGNYGYT
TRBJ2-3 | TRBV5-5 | ASLHGPATDTQY
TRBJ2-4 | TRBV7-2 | ASSPDRIGPVGAKNIQY
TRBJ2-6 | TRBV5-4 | ASRTSGSISGANVLT
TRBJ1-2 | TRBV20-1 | SARDRQNYGYT
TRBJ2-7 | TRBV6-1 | ASSEALGQAFYYEQY
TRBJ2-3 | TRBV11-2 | ASSPWGRRINLDTQY
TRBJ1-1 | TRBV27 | ASSSDSGWGNTEAF
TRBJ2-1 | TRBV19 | ASTQRRLAGHNEQF
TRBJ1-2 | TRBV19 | ASSIGEFALLPYGYT
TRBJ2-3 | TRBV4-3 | ASSHGTSGGRDTQY
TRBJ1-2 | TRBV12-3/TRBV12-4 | ASSLGGPSYGYT
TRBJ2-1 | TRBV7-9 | ASFSTACNEQF
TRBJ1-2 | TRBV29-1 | SDMEGLGYT
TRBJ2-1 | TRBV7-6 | ASSQMTSGPYNEQF
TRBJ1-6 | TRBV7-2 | ASSFREGNSPLH
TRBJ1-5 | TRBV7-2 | ASSWGGGDSFNQPQH
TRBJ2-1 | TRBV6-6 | ASSVSAEQF
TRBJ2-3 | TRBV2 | ASSRTGIGTDTQY
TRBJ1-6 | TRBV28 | ASSLPGQVTINSPLH
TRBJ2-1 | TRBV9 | ASSVAIAGDHEQF
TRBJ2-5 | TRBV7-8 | ASTNAETQY
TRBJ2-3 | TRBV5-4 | ASSLDPAGADTQY
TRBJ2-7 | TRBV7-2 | ASSLTLLRSSYEQY
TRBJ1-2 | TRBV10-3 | AIMAGQVKGYT
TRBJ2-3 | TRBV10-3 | AISETGLEGTDTQY
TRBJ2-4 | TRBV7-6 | ASSFGVRENIQY